The 19 T cell receptor beta chains below come from one sample, sequenced in a study of cytomegalovirus exposure and HLA in healthy donors. PCR primers comprised 60 Vbeta and 13 Jbeta primers. Libraries were prepared by immunoSEQ multiplex PCR; TCRdb keeps only in-frame clonotypes and omits some of them. The table records approximately 79,000 clones, about 78% of them present only once. Specimen: PBMCs. The source is a male donor in good health and CMV-seropositive.

V usage is TRBV7-3 and J usage is TRBJ1-6; D is perhaps TRBD1 (5 bases). Per the germline V gene, CDR1 is SGHTA and CDR2 is FQGTGA. This CDR3 is built from 15 residues. The ends were cut back, 5 bases at V and 10 bases at J, with 18 bases in the middle. The DNA for the CDR3 is TGTGCCAGCAGCCCCACTGGGGGGTTAGGGTCACCCCTCCACTTT. Residues: CASSPTGGLGSPLHF.

The chain has TRBV11-2 and TRBJ1-1; D possibly corresponds to TRBD1 (5 bases). In germline, CDR1 is SGHAT, CDR2 FQNNGV. The CDR3 extends over 15 amino acids. Trimming cost V 1 base and J 5 bases, with 14 bases left between them. CDR3 sequence: CASSLGSGPRTEAFF. The CDR3 DNA reads as TGTGCCAGCAGCTTAGGATCAGGGCCGAGGACTGAAGCTTTCTTT. The variable domain in full, completed from reference TRBV11-2 and TRBJ1-1, reads EAGVAQSPRYKIIEKRQSVAFWCNPISGHATLYWYQQILGQGPKLLIQFQNNGVVDDSQLPKDRFSAERLKGVDSTLKIQPAKLEDSAVYLCASSLGSGPRTEAFFGQGTRLTVV.

The chain links TRBV7-3 to TRBJ1-2; 7 positions match TRBD1. J was trimmed by 4 bases and V by 5 bases; bases with no gene match: 10. Germline V CDR1 and CDR2: SGHTA, FQGTGA. The CDR3 loop spans 15 amino acids. The CDR3 region has the DNA TGTGCCAGCAGCACGCTAGGGACAGCTTCCTATGGCTACACCTTC. Translating gives CASSTLGTASYGYTF.

The chain uses TRBV19 and TRBJ2-1, with D perhaps matching TRBD1 (5 bases). CDR1 is LNHDA, CDR2 SQIVND, per germline (reference sequence). The germline V and J ends were trimmed by 2 bases and 9 bases, with 11 bases remaining between them. CDR3 length: 13 amino acids. Here the CDR3 reads CASSIRGTREQFF. The CDR3 DNA reads TGTGCCAGTAGTATAAGGGGAACGCGTGAGCAGTTCTTC.

The J gene is TRBJ1-5, the V gene TRBV28, with 8 bases that match TRBD1. The J segment lost 7 bases and the V segment lost 6 bases, leaving 5 bases of the junction unmatched. This CDR3 spans 13 amino acids. Germline V gives CDR1 MDHEN, CDR2 SYDVKM. The CDR3 DNA is TGTGCCAGCAGGCTACAGGGGGACCAGCCCCAGCATTTT. It encodes CASRLQGDQPQHF.

The chain is built from TRBV6-5 and TRBJ2-7; possibly TRBD2 for D (5 bases). The CDR3 runs to 14 residues. CDR1 and CDR2 from the germline V gene are MNHEY and SVGAGI. V was clipped by 5 bases and J by 2 bases, with 13 bases between them. The CDR3, as DNA: TGTGCCAGCAGTGTGGGAGACGGTCCCTACGAGCAGTACTTC. It codes for CASSVGDGPYEQYF.

The chain is built from TRBV6-5 and TRBJ2-3; 8 nucleotides match TRBD1. Germline CDR1 reads MNHEY; CDR2 reads SVGAGI. The CDR3 spans 16 residues. The V and J ends lost 3 bases and 5 bases, in that order; junction bases with no gene match: 10. In DNA form, the CDR3 reads TGTGCCAGCAGTTATCACCCCGGACAGGGAGTAGATACGCAGTATTTT. It translates to CASSYHPGQGVDTQYF.

This rearrangement joins TRBV27 to TRBJ2-4, with no clear D. Per germline, CDR1 MNHEY and CDR2 SMNVEV (reference sequence). The CDR3 runs to 11 residues. V lost 8 bases and J 7 bases, leaving 9 bases between the germline ends. The CDR3 region has the DNA TGTGCCAGCGGAGAATGGAACATTCAGTACTTC. Encoded protein: CASGEWNIQYF.

This clone was seen only once. The V call is TRBV6-1, the J call TRBJ2-3; 7 nucleotides line up with TRBD2. This CDR3 has 15 residues. Looked up from germline, CDR1 is MNHNS and CDR2 is SASEGT. Losses at the gene ends were 9 bases for V and 3 bases for J; bases not matched to a gene: 12. The CDR3 sequence: CASPLFEAGTDTQYF. For the CDR3, the DNA is TGTGCCAGTCCGCTCTTTGAAGCGGGGACAGATACGCAGTATTTT.

The chain couples TRBV9 to TRBJ2-1; 7 nucleotides line up with TRBD2. The V and J ends lost 2 bases and 2 bases, in that order; junction bases with no gene match: 4. CDR1 and CDR2 from the germline V gene are SGDLS and YYNGEE. The CDR3 runs to 15 residues. The CDR3 is CASSVPGGAYNEQFF. The CDR3 DNA is TGTGCCAGCAGCGTTCCGGGGGGAGCCTACAATGAGCAGTTCTTC.

The genes are TRBV7-2 and TRBJ2-7; D uncertain. Trimming removed 0 bases at V and 5 bases at J, with 5 bases between. Germline V gene lookup returns CDR1 SGHTA and CDR2 FQGNSA. The CDR3 spans 12 residues. Here the CDR3 DNA reads TGTGCCAGCAGCTTAGCGCTAAACGAGCAGTACTTC. Amino acids: CASSLALNEQYF.

Note on this clone: The junction shows a germline mismatch at one end, possibly a read error. The V gene is TRBV7-7, the J gene TRBJ2-1, with a weak D call TRBD2 (5 bases). Germline lookup yields CDR1 SSHAT and CDR2 FNYEAQ (reference sequence). The CDR3 runs to 14 residues. The CDR3 sequence: CASSSPESGSEQFF. CDR3 in DNA: TGTGCTAGCAGCTCACCAGAAAGTGGGAGTGAGCAGTTCTTC.

This clone has more than one count but fewer than ten. The gene calls are TRBV9 and TRBJ2-5; maybe TRBD1 (6 bases). The V and J ends lost 4 bases and 7 bases respectively, with 14 bases between them. This CDR3 region has 13 residues. Germline CDR1 and CDR2: SGDLS and YYNGEE. The chain's CDR3 is CASSIRTEGTQYF. The CDR3 DNA follows: TGTGCCAGCAGCATAAGGACAGAAGGGACCCAGTACTTC. The complete variable domain, with remaining parts taken from reference TRBV9 and TRBJ2-5, reads DSGVTQTPKHLITATGQRVTLRCSPRSGDLSVYWYQQSLDQGLQFLIQYYNGEERAKGNILERFSAQQFPDLHSELNLSSLELGDSALYFCASSIRTEGTQYFGPGTRLLVL.

This clone was seen only once. The V gene is TRBV30, the J gene TRBJ1-1, with no clear D. V dropped 0 bases and J dropped 10 bases, with 15 bases sitting between them. Germline-derived CDR1 and CDR2 are GTSNPN and SVGIG (reference sequence). This CDR3 spans 13 amino acids. The CDR3 protein is CAWSVATIYAAFF. The CDR3 nucleotides read TGTGCCTGGAGTGTAGCGACCATATATGCAGCTTTCTTT.

This clone is judged medium-sized. This chain joins TRBV4-2 and TRBJ1-4, with 8 bases that match TRBD1. With V trimmed by 2 bases and J by 7 bases, 9 bases remained unmatched. The germline V gene encodes CDR1 LGHNA and CDR2 YNFKEQ. CDR3 length equals 16 residues. The CDR3 protein is CASSQTLQGESEKLFF. DNA of the CDR3: TGTGCCAGCAGCCAAACGCTACAGGGGGAAAGTGAAAAACTGTTTTTT.

The sample holds one count of this clone. The chain recombines TRBV9 with TRBJ2-7; D is uncertain. The CDR3 has 13 amino acids. The V end was cut by 4 bases, the J end by 2 bases, with 10 bases between. Germline V CDR1 and CDR2: SGDLS, YYNGEE. For the CDR3, the DNA is TGTGCCAGCAGCACCCGAGAGGCCTACGAGCAGTACTTC. It encodes CASSTREAYEQYF.

Points on this clone: Within the sample, other DNA sequences also encode this same CDR3. The chain employs TRBV27 and TRBJ1-4; TRBD1 aligns across 10 bases. The V gene's germline CDR1 is MNHEY and CDR2 SMNVEV (reference sequence). The junction had 9 bases not matched to a gene; V was cut back by 6 bases and J by 2 bases. The CDR3 has 17 amino acids. CDR3 amino acids: CASSPRTGGVTNEKLFF. The CDR3 nucleotides are TGTGCCAGCAGCCCACGGACAGGGGGGGTTACTAATGAAAAACTGTTTTTT.

The chain carries TRBV28 and TRBJ2-2; D is unclear. The germline gives CDR1 MDHEN, CDR2 SYDVKM. The CDR3 has 17 residues. V was trimmed by 6 bases and J by 4 bases, leaving 21 bases between them. CDR3 loop: CASSLTLLPISTGELFF. CDR3 nucleotide sequence: TGTGCCAGCAGCCTTACCCTACTTCCGATTTCCACCGGGGAGCTGTTTTTT. The full variable domain, rest sourced from reference TRBV28 and TRBJ2-2, is DVKVTQSSRYLVKRTGEKVFLECVQDMDHENMFWYRQDPGLGLRLIYFSYDVKMKEKGDIPEGYSVSREKKERFSLILESASTNQTSMYLCASSLTLLPISTGELFFGEGSRLTVL.

V and J are TRBV27 and TRBJ1-2; maybe TRBD1 (6 bases). Germline V gene sequence: CDR1 MNHEY, CDR2 SMNVEV (reference sequence). Trimming took off 5 bases at V and 4 bases at J, with 20 bases between the two ends. The CDR3 consists of 16 residues. The CDR3 loop is CASSRGEGLIPYGYTF. The CDR3 region has the DNA TGTGCCAGCAGTAGGGGGGAGGGACTAATCCCCTATGGCTACACCTTC.